Listed below are T cell receptor beta chains from one sample, sequenced in a study of cytomegalovirus exposure and HLA in healthy donors. Profiling relied on immunoSEQ multiplex PCR, and the TCRdb table lists in-frame clones only, not all of them. The sample gives about 150,000 clones, approximately 80% of which show up once; 4.8% is in the top ten. Source material: PBMCs. The receptors were sampled from a man between 18 and 29 years old in good health and CMV-seronegative. The CDR3 runs from the conserved cysteine through the conserved F or W. Each record gives: V gene, CDR3 protein.

>TRBV28
CASRRGTGAYEQYF
>TRBV6-5
CATSGNPPAKNIQYF
>TRBV28
CASRTGMSVDTQYF
>TRBV7-9
CASSGSENQETQYF
>TRBV12-5
CASGLHPGTSGGNTGELFF
>TRBV19
CATTPGGDRRTDTQYF
>TRBV4-1
CASSPGGPNTEAFF
>TRBV19
CASSRDSIYGYTF
>TRBV2
CASLETGQMGTIYF
>TRBV7-3
CASSSRTGSIEQFF
>TRBV6-5
CASSPTGTGYSPLHF
>TRBV6-5
CASSSADTQYF
>TRBV4-3
CASSQVGGGGVQYF
>TRBV27
CASRSLGRTEAFF
>TRBV30
CAWSPGQGAREKLFF
>TRBV13
CASTQSGGLSYGYTF
>TRBV4-3
CASSQGLAGGWNTDTQYF
>TRBV7-2
CASSLGPSGQGGNTIYF
>TRBV5-4
CASSHVGQGVKEQYF
>TRBV27
CASSTGTGGTEAFF
>TRBV20-1
CSAQRGYEQYF
>TRBV5-1
CASSGYSSYNEQFF